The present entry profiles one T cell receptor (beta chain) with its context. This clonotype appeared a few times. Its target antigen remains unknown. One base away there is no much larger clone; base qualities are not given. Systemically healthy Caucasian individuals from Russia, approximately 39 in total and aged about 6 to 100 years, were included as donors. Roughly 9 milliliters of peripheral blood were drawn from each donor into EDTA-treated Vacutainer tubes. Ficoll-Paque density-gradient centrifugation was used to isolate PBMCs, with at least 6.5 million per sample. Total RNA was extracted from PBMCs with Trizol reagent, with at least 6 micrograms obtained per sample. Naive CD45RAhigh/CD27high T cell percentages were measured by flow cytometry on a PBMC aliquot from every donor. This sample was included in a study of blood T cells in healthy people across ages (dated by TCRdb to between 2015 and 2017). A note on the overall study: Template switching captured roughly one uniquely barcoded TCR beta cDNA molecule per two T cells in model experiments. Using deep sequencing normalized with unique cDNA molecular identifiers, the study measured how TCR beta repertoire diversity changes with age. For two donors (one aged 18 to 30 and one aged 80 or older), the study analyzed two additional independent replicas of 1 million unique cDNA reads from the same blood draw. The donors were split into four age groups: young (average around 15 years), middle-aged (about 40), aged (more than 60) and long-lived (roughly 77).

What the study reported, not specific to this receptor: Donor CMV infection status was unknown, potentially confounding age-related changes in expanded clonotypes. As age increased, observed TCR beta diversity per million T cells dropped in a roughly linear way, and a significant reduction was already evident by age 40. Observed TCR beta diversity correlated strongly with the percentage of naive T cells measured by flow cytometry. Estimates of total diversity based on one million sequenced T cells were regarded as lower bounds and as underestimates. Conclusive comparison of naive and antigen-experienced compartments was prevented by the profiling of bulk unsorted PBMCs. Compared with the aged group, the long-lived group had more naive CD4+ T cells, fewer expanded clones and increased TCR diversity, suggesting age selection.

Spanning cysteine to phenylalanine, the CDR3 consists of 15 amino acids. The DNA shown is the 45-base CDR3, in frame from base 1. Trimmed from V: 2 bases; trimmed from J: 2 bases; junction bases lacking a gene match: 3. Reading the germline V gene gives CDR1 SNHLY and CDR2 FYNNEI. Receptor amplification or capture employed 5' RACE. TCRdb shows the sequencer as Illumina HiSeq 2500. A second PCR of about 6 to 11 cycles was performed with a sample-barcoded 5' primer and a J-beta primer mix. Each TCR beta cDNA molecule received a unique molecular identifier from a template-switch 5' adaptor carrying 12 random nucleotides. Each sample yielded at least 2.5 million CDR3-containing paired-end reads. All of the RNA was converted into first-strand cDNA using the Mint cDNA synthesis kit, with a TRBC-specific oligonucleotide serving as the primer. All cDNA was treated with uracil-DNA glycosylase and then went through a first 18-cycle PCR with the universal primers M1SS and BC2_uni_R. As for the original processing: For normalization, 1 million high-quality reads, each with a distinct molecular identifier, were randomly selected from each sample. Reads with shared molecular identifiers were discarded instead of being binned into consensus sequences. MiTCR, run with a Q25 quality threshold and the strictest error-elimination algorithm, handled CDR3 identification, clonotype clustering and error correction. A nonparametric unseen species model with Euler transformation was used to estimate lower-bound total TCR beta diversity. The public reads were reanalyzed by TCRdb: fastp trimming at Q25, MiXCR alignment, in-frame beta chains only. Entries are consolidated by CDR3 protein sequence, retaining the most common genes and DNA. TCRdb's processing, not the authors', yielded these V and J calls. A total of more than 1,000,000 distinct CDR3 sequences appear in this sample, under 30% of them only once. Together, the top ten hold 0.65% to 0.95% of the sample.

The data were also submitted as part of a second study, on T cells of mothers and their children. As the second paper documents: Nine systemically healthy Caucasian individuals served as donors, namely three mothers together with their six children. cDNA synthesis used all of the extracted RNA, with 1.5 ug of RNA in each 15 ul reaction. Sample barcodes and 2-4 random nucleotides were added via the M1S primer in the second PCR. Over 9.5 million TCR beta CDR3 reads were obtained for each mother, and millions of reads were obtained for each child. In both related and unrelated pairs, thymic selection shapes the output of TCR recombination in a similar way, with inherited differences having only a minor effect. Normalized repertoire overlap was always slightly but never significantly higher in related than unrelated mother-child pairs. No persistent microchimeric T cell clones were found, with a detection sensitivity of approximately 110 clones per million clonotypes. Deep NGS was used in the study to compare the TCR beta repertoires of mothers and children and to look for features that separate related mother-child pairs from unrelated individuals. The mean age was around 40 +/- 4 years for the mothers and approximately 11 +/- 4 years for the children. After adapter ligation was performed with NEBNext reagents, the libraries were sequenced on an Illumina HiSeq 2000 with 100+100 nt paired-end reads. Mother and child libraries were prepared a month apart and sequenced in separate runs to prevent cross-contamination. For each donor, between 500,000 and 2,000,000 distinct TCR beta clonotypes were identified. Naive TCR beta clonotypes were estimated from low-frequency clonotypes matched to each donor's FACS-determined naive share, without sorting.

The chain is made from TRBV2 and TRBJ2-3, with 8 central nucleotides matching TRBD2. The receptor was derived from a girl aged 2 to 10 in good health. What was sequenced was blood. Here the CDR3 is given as CASSEIAGFTDTQYF. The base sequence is TGTGCCAGCAGTGAAATAGCGGGGTTCACAGATACGCAGTATTTT.